These T cell receptor beta chains were read from a single sample in a study of blood T cell repertoires in COVID-19. Sequencing used immunoSEQ multiplex PCR; TCRdb keeps in-frame clones, though not all of them. The sample has under 60,000 clones, approximately 80% seen once. The sample comprised peripheral blood. The receptor set was obtained from a man aged 55 to 70 with acute or convalescent COVID-19. The CDR3 runs from the conserved cysteine through the conserved F or W. Each record gives: CDR3 length, J gene, V gene, clone size, D gene, CDR3 protein, CDR3 DNA. The D gene is left open where the match is weak. The size field is filled for only some rows; it gives once, few, many or a size class.

>17|TRBJ1-4|TRBV7-2|.|TRBD1
CASSLGPPGTGDEKLFF
TGTGCCAGCAGCTTGGGCCCCCCAGGGACAGGGGATGAAAAACTGTTTTTT
>15|TRBJ1-2|TRBV6-5|.|TRBD1
CASSYSITGVDGYTF
TGTGCCAGCAGTTACTCGATAACAGGGGTCGATGGCTACACCTTC
>15|TRBJ1-2|TRBV6-2/TRBV6-3|.|TRBD1
CASSAPGQGNYGYTF
TGTGCCAGCAGTGCACCGGGACAGGGAAACTATGGCTACACCTTC
>14|TRBJ1-1|TRBV7-9|once|.
CASSLGAQGTEAFF
TGTGCCAGCAGCTTAGGCGCGCAGGGCACTGAAGCTTTCTTT
>14|TRBJ2-2|TRBV19|.|.
CASSIVENTGELFF
TGTGCCAGTAGTATAGTAGAGAACACCGGGGAGCTGTTTTTT
>15|TRBJ1-1|TRBV11-2|.|TRBD1
CASSRQDRDYTEAFF
TGTGCCAGCAGCCGCCAGGACAGGGATTACACTGAAGCTTTCTTT
>14|TRBJ1-2|TRBV19|.|TRBD1
CASNGDSGYYGYTF
TGTGCCAGCAACGGGGACAGCGGGTACTATGGCTACACCTTC
>13|TRBJ2-5|TRBV19|.|.
CASSIEQQETQYF
TGTGCCAGTAGTATAGAACAACAAGAGACCCAGTACTTC
>13|TRBJ1-1|TRBV25-1|.|.
CASTQQGNTEAFF
TGTGCCAGCACCCAACAGGGGAACACTGAAGCTTTCTTT
>16|TRBJ1-6|TRBV5-1|.|TRBD1
CASRRTSGQNNSPLHF
TGCGCCAGCAGGAGGACGTCGGGACAGAATAATTCACCCCTCCACTTT
>15|TRBJ2-7|TRBV5-5|.|TRBD1
CASSLWRGQGVEQYF
TGTGCCAGCAGCTTGTGGAGGGGACAGGGCGTAGAGCAGTACTTC
>14|TRBJ2-7|TRBV7-2|.|.
CASTHPTVSYEQYF
TGTGCCAGCACCCATCCCACGGTATCCTACGAGCAGTACTTC
>16|TRBJ1-2|TRBV2|.|.
CASSEEGTRRNYGYTF
TGTGCCAGCAGTGAAGAGGGGACAAGACGGAACTATGGCTACACCTTC
>18|TRBJ2-7|TRBV5-1|.|TRBD1
CASSLLNLRQGISYEQYF
TGCGCCAGCAGCCTCTTGAATCTTCGACAGGGAATCTCCTACGAGCAGTACTTC
>15|TRBJ1-1|TRBV10-3|.|TRBD1
CAISESTAGTEEAFF
TGTGCCATCAGTGAGTCGACCGCCGGGACAGAAGAAGCTTTCTTT
>14|TRBJ1-5|TRBV30|few|TRBD1
CAWRQGVVDQPQHF
TGTGCCTGGAGGCAGGGGGTGGTTGATCAGCCCCAGCATTTT
>17|TRBJ1-6|TRBV19|.|TRBD1
CASSILAGQGGDSPLHF
TGTGCCAGTAGTATCTTGGCGGGACAGGGGGGAGATTCACCCCTCCACTTT
>15|TRBJ2-3|TRBV9|.|TRBD1
CASSALDRVEDTQYF
TGTGCCAGCAGCGCTCTGGACAGGGTAGAAGATACGCAGTATTTT
>12|TRBJ1-3|TRBV9|.|.
CASGSSGNTIYF
TGTGCCAGCGGCAGCTCTGGAAACACCATATATTTT
>16|TRBJ2-7|TRBV6-1|.|TRBD1
CASSGKTGAGGHEQYF
TGTGCCAGCAGTGGTAAAACAGGGGCTGGGGGTCACGAGCAGTACTTC
>12|TRBJ1-1|TRBV5-1|once|.
CASSVDSTEAFF
TGCGCCAGCAGCGTGGACAGCACTGAAGCTTTCTTT
>15|TRBJ1-1|TRBV5-1|.|TRBD1
CASSNSGQGATEAFF
TGCGCCAGCAGCAATTCGGGACAGGGGGCCACTGAAGCTTTCTTT
>15|TRBJ2-1|TRBV28|.|TRBD2
CASSQLAGGGYEQFF
TGTGCCAGCAGCCAACTAGCCGGGGGGGGCTATGAGCAGTTCTTC
>15|TRBJ1-1|TRBV4-1|few|TRBD1
CASSQEGTGRTEAFF
TGCGCCAGCAGCCAAGAGGGGACAGGGAGGACTGAAGCTTTCTTT
>15|TRBJ1-1|TRBV9|.|.
CASGSGGLTNTEAFF
TGTGCCAGCGGTTCCGGGGGGCTAACGAACACTGAAGCTTTCTTT
>13|TRBJ1-1|TRBV29-1|.|TRBD1
CSGNRGAAAEAFF
TGCAGCGGGAACAGGGGGGCCGCGGCTGAAGCTTTCTTT
>16|TRBJ2-7|TRBV6-2/TRBV6-3|.|TRBD2
CASSYFIAGSLYEQYF
TGTGCCAGCAGTTACTTTATAGCGGGATCACTCTACGAGCAGTACTTC
>16|TRBJ1-1|TRBV18|.|.
CASSIKPGVVNTEAFF
TGTGCCAGCTCAATCAAACCAGGGGTGGTGAACACTGAAGCTTTCTTT
>18|TRBJ2-2|TRBV7-2|.|.
CASSLGISPSGSTGELFF
TGTGCCAGCAGCTTAGGTATATCGCCGTCCGGGAGCACCGGGGAGCTGTTTTTT
>11|TRBJ2-5|TRBV7-9|.|.
CASTRGETQYF
TGTGCCAGCACCCGAGGGGAGACCCAGTACTTC
>13|TRBJ2-5|TRBV11-3|.|.
CASRSGDQETQYF
TGTGCCAGCAGAAGTGGAGATCAAGAGACCCAGTACTTC
>12|TRBJ2-7|TRBV2|.|.
CASGGGPYEQYF
TGTGCCAGCGGTGGGGGCCCCTACGAGCAGTACTTC
>15|TRBJ2-1|TRBV5-4|.|TRBD1
CASSFRDRTKGEQFF
TGTGCCAGCAGCTTTAGGGACAGGACTAAGGGTGAGCAGTTCTTC
>14|TRBJ2-7|TRBV18|.|.
CASSPPMGGDEQYF
TGTGCCAGCTCACCACCAATGGGAGGTGACGAGCAGTACTTC
>14|TRBJ1-2|TRBV6-2/TRBV6-3|.|.
CASSYSGSNYGYTF
TGTGCCAGCAGTTACTCGGGGAGTAACTATGGCTACACCTTC
>12|TRBJ1-1|TRBV10-3|.|.
CAIRTSNTEAFF
TGTGCCATCAGGACTTCTAACACTGAAGCTTTCTTT
>15|TRBJ1-1|TRBV28|.|.
CASSGAWEAYTEAFF
TGTGCCAGCAGTGGGGCCTGGGAGGCTTACACTGAAGCTTTCTTT
>16|TRBJ2-1|TRBV10-3|.|TRBD2
CAISDVSKRGGNEQFF
TGTGCCATCAGTGATGTTTCAAAGCGGGGGGGCAATGAGCAGTTCTTC
>12|TRBJ2-2|TRBV3-1/TRBV3-2|.|.
CASSPRGGELFF
TGTGCCAGCAGCCCGCGGGGAGGGGAGCTGTTTTTT
>12|TRBJ1-2|TRBV24-1|.|.
CATQGIDYGYTF
TGTGCCACCCAGGGAATCGACTATGGCTACACCTTC
>13|TRBJ1-5|TRBV29-1|.|TRBD1
CSVGTGSNQPQHF
TGCAGCGTTGGGACAGGTAGCAATCAGCCCCAGCATTTT
>15|TRBJ1-2|TRBV18|.|TRBD1
CASSPRTGVPDGYTF
TGTGCCAGCTCACCCCGGACAGGGGTGCCTGATGGCTACACCTTC
>13|TRBJ1-1|TRBV5-1|few|.
CASTVTGTTEAFF
TGCGCCAGCACCGTAACAGGGACCACTGAAGCTTTCTTT
>16|TRBJ1-2|TRBV5-6|.|TRBD1
CASTRRDRGLNYGYTF
TGTGCCAGCACCAGAAGGGACAGGGGATTGAACTATGGCTACACCTTC
>17|TRBJ1-1|TRBV5-1|.|TRBD1
CASSQDLTGSMNTEAFF
TGCGCCAGCAGCCAGGACCTGACAGGGAGCATGAACACTGAAGCTTTCTTT
>15|TRBJ1-6|TRBV4-1|.|TRBD1
CASSPRDRDGSPLHF
TGCGCCAGCAGCCCCCGGGACAGGGATGGTTCACCCCTCCACTTT
>16|TRBJ1-2|TRBV3-1/TRBV3-2|.|TRBD1
CASSQADRGLGYGYTF
TGTGCCAGCAGCCAAGCGGACAGGGGGCTAGGCTATGGCTACACCTTC
>15|TRBJ1-2|TRBV9|.|TRBD1
CASSPRQGVGYGYTF
TGTGCCAGCAGCCCGCGACAGGGGGTGGGGTATGGCTACACCTTC
>19|TRBJ1-2|TRBV11-2|.|.
CASSLIRRPPGGRNYGYTF
TGTGCCAGCAGCTTAATTCGGCGGCCCCCCGGAGGACGAAACTATGGCTACACCTTC
>14|TRBJ1-1|TRBV4-3|.|.
CASSQGRQNTEAFF
TGCGCCAGCAGCCAAGGACGACAGAACACTGAAGCTTTCTTT
>16|TRBJ2-5|TRBV12-2|.|.
CASRLGDREYQETQYF
TGTGCAAGTCGCTTAGGGGACAGGGAGTACCAAGAGACCCAGTACTTC
>14|TRBJ1-2|TRBV5-1|.|.
CASSLGDRSYGYTF
TGCGCCAGCAGCTTGGGAGACAGGAGCTATGGCTACACCTTC